Listed below are T cell receptor beta chains from one sample, sequenced in a study of Graves' ophthalmopathy and Graves' hyperthyroidism. TCRdb processed the multiplex PCR reads anew with MiXCR; each CDR3 protein has one entry. This table holds 150,000 or so distinct CDR3 sequences, 37% found once. What was sequenced was peripheral blood. These receptors originate from a woman between 35 and 50 years old with Graves' ophthalmopathy. Both conserved end residues are part of each CDR3. A D gene is named only where the DNA matches it firmly. Clone size, where shown, is once, few, many, or a class for clones that have expanded.

V gene: TRBV19
J gene: TRBJ2-7
clone size: NA
D gene: TRBD2
CDR3 DNA: TGTGCCAGTAGTGGCGGCGGGAGAGCGTCGGAGCAGTACTTC
CDR3 protein: CASSGGGRASEQYF

V gene: TRBV6-2/TRBV6-3
J gene: TRBJ2-7
clone size: many
D gene: TRBD2
CDR3 DNA: TGTGCCAGCACGAGCGGGACTAGGAACTACGAGCAGTACTTC
CDR3 protein: CASTSGTRNYEQYF

V gene: TRBV6-2/TRBV6-3
J gene: TRBJ2-2
clone size: NA
D gene: NA
CDR3 DNA: TGTGCCAGCGTTAACGCAGGGACCGGGGAGCTGTTTTTT
CDR3 protein: CASVNAGTGELFF

V gene: TRBV30
J gene: TRBJ2-7
clone size: many
D gene: TRBD1
CDR3 DNA: TGTGCCTGGGCCGGGACAGGTCTGACCTACGAGCAGTACTTC
CDR3 protein: CAWAGTGLTYEQYF

V gene: TRBV7-8
J gene: TRBJ2-5
clone size: NA
D gene: TRBD2
CDR3 DNA: TGTGCCAGCAGCTCACGCCGGGAGGGACCCCTCCACTTC
CDR3 protein: CASSSRREGPLHF

V gene: TRBV10-3
J gene: TRBJ2-5
clone size: many
D gene: NA
CDR3 DNA: TGTGCCGCCAGAACTCAAGAGACCCAGTACTTC
CDR3 protein: CAARTQETQYF

V gene: TRBV6-5
J gene: TRBJ2-7
clone size: few
D gene: TRBD1
CDR3 DNA: TGTGCCAGCAGTTACGCAGACAGGGGGCAGGAGCAGTACTTC
CDR3 protein: CASSYADRGQEQYF

V gene: TRBV6-2/TRBV6-3
J gene: TRBJ2-7
clone size: many
D gene: TRBD2
CDR3 DNA: TGTGCCAGCAGTTACGTACTAGCGGGAGGCCACCGGGGCGAGCAGTACTTC
CDR3 protein: CASSYVLAGGHRGEQYF

V gene: TRBV7-2
J gene: TRBJ2-2
clone size: NA
D gene: TRBD1
CDR3 DNA: TGTGCCAGCAGCCCTCAGGGACAGGGCGTCGGGGAGCTGTTTTTT
CDR3 protein: CASSPQGQGVGELFF

V gene: TRBV12-3/TRBV12-4
J gene: TRBJ1-2
clone size: NA
D gene: TRBD1
CDR3 DNA: TGTGCCAGCAGTTTCCTCCTCCGACAGGGGGCCAACTATGGCTACACCTTC
CDR3 protein: CASSFLLRQGANYGYTF

V gene: TRBV12-3/TRBV12-4
J gene: TRBJ1-1
clone size: NA
D gene: NA
CDR3 DNA: TGTGCCAGCAGCACCAGACCGGGCACTGAAGCTTTCTTT
CDR3 protein: CASSTRPGTEAFF

V gene: TRBV11-2
J gene: TRBJ1-5
clone size: many
D gene: TRBD1
CDR3 DNA: TGTGCCAGCAGCTTCACGGACAGGGTAGTCGCTCAGCCCCAGCATTTT
CDR3 protein: CASSFTDRVVAQPQHF

V gene: TRBV28
J gene: TRBJ1-5
clone size: many
D gene: NA
CDR3 DNA: TGTGCCAGCAGTTCTGGGGGCAAAAGAGGGTATAGCAATCAGCCCCAGCATTTT
CDR3 protein: CASSSGGKRGYSNQPQHF

V gene: TRBV19
J gene: TRBJ1-1
clone size: NA
D gene: NA
CDR3 DNA: TGTGCCAGTAGTTCCTCACAGGGCCTCATGAACACTGAAGCTTTCTTT
CDR3 protein: CASSSSQGLMNTEAFF

V gene: TRBV12-3/TRBV12-4
J gene: TRBJ2-5
clone size: NA
D gene: NA
CDR3 DNA: TGTGCCAGCACCCAATGGGGTGGAGAGACCCAGTACTTC
CDR3 protein: CASTQWGGETQYF

V gene: TRBV28
J gene: TRBJ1-5
clone size: many
D gene: NA
CDR3 DNA: TGTGCCAGCAGGCAACCGGGCCACTATAGCAATCAGCCCCAGCATTTT
CDR3 protein: CASRQPGHYSNQPQHF

V gene: TRBV4-1
J gene: TRBJ1-1
clone size: many
D gene: NA
CDR3 DNA: TGCGCCAGCAGCCGTGGTTCTGGGGGGGGGAACACTGAAGCTTTCTTT
CDR3 protein: CASSRGSGGGNTEAFF